What follows are 30 T cell receptor beta chains derived from one specimen sequenced in a study of cytomegalovirus exposure and HLA in healthy donors (dated by TCRdb to about 2017). Libraries were made using the immunoSEQ multiplex PCR assay. For the multiplex PCR, a mixture combining 60 forward primers for TCR Vbeta segments and 13 reverse primers for TCR Jbeta segments was used. TCRdb limited this immuneACCESS table to in-frame rearrangements with V and J called. A share of clones is missing; checked studies link under half to unresolved V genes, and the rest is unexplained. Across this sample there are 130,000 to 150,000 clones, with 76% seen only once. The ten largest clones take up under 4.5% of the sample. Sequenced sample: PBMCs. These receptors all stem from a man younger than 35 in good health and CMV-seronegative.

The V call is TRBV9, the J call TRBJ1-3, with D unresolved. The CDR3 loop spans 17 amino acids. Deletions cut 0 bases from V and 0 bases from J, with 13 bases between. Germline lookup yields CDR1 SGDLS and CDR2 YYNGEE. The CDR3 loop reads CASSVGEGGSSGNTIYF. The CDR3 DNA reads as TGTGCCAGCAGCGTAGGAGAGGGCGGTAGCTCTGGAAACACCATATATTTT.

The chain recombines TRBV2 with TRBJ2-3, with a tentative D call TRBD2 (6 bases). CDR3 length: 15 amino acids. Trimming left V 5 bases short and J 0 bases short, with 12 bases between. Germline V gene data show CDR1 as SNHLY and CDR2 as FYNNEI. The DNA of the CDR3 is TGTGCCAGCAGTCAATTAGCGGTTAGCACAGATACGCAGTATTTT. Its translation: CASSQLAVSTDTQYF.

V is TRBV5-5 and J is TRBJ2-2; perhaps TRBD1 as D (6 bases). The CDR3 is 14 amino acids. V was trimmed by 4 bases and J by 7 bases, leaving 14 bases between them. CDR1 SGHKS and CDR2 YYEKEE come from the germline V gene (reference sequence). CDR3 sequence: CASSGTFLNGELFF. CDR3 bases: TGTGCCAGCAGCGGGACATTCCTCAACGGGGAGCTGTTTTTT.

This chain links TRBV7-9 with TRBJ1-6; 9 bases are a match to TRBD1. The J segment lost 3 bases and the V segment lost 5 bases, leaving 5 bases of the junction unmatched. This CDR3 comprises 16 residues. The germline V gene has CDR1 SEHNR and CDR2 FQNEAQ (reference sequence). This CDR3 reads CASSIGQGFYNSPLHF. Written as DNA, the CDR3 is TGTGCCAGCAGCATAGGACAGGGGTTCTATAATTCACCCCTCCACTTT.

This clone occurred once. Additional DNA sequences in this sample encode the identical CDR3. The rearrangement uses TRBV5-1 and TRBJ1-1, with TRBD1 as a possible D gene (6 bases). Deletions cut 4 bases from V and 5 bases from J, with 18 bases between. The CDR3 length is 15 residues. Germline lookup yields CDR1 SGHRS and CDR2 YFSETQ. This CDR3 is CASSPGDGPWTEAFF. CDR3 nucleotides: TGCGCCAGCAGCCCAGGGGACGGCCCGTGGACTGAAGCTTTCTTT.

J is TRBJ2-5 and V is TRBV7-7, with 9 bases that match TRBD1. Germline CDR1 and CDR2: SSHAT and FNYEAQ (reference sequence). The junction had 12 bases not matched to a gene; V was cut back by 8 bases and J by 5 bases. The CDR3 length is 15 residues. The CDR3 nucleotides are TGTGCCAGCCGCCAATCGGGACAGGGAGGGGAGACCCAGTACTTC. This codes for CASRQSGQGGETQYF.

This clone showed up just once. This specimen includes other DNA sequences encoding the same CDR3. The V gene is TRBV9, the J gene TRBJ2-1; D unresolved. CDR3 length equals 15 residues. Trimming left V 2 bases short and J 0 bases short, with 9 bases between. Germline V gene lookup returns CDR1 SGDLS and CDR2 YYNGEE. The CDR3 reads CASSVGPSSYNEQFF. Here the CDR3 DNA reads TGTGCCAGCAGCGTGGGCCCGAGCTCCTACAATGAGCAGTTCTTC.

The chain couples TRBV7-9 to TRBJ2-1; 12 bases align to TRBD2. With 2 bases clipped from V and 3 bases from J, the junction kept 2 bases outside the gene matches. The CDR3 is made up of 16 amino acids. CDR1 is SEHNR, CDR2 FQNEAQ, per germline (reference sequence). CDR3 sequence (DNA): TGTGCCAGCAGCTTAATGACTAGCGGGGGCTACAATGAGCAGTTCTTC. Translation gives CASSLMTSGGYNEQFF.

The chain couples TRBV29-1 to TRBJ1-1, with 8 bases identical to TRBD1. Trimming took 7 bases from V and 3 from J; bases not matched to a gene: 4. The CDR3 contains 12 residues. The germline V gene has CDR1 SQVTM and CDR2 ANQGSEA. The CDR3 region has the DNA TGCAGCGCTGTGGACAGGGACACTGAAGCTTTCTTT. It yields the protein CSAVDRDTEAFF.

In its sample, this clone was seen a few times. The V and J genes are TRBV2 and TRBJ1-1, with D maybe TRBD1 (5 bases). The CDR3 contains 16 residues. V gave up 4 bases and J gave up 1 base, with 16 bases separating them. Germline loops: CDR1 SNHLY, CDR2 FYNNEI. CDR3 coding DNA: TGTGCCAGCAGTGGGGGCTCTGCTCAGACGAACACTGAAGCTTTCTTT. Amino acid sequence: CASSGGSAQTNTEAFF.

The V and J genes are TRBV13 and TRBJ2-1, with 12 bases aligning to TRBD2. This CDR3 contains 16 residues. Unmatched junction bases numbered 9, after V lost 5 bases and J lost 7 bases. Germline CDR1 PRHDT, CDR2 FYEKMQ (reference sequence). CDR3 nucleotides: TGTGCCAGCAGCCTACCGACTAGCGGGAGTGGTAATGAGCAGTTCTTC. Its translation: CASSLPTSGSGNEQFF.

The genes are TRBV19 and TRBJ1-5; 7 nucleotides align to TRBD1. This CDR3 has 15 amino acids. After removal of 7 bases from V and 4 bases from J, the junction contained 10 bases not matched to a gene. Germline CDR1 and CDR2: LNHDA and SQIVND (reference sequence). The CDR3 protein is CASNHDRDRNQPQHF. In DNA form, the CDR3 reads TGTGCCAGTAACCATGACAGGGATAGGAATCAGCCCCAGCATTTT.

The V gene is TRBV28, the J gene TRBJ1-2, with a possible D match to TRBD1 (6 bases). Trimming shortened V by 6 bases and J by 8 bases, and 16 bases separated the two germline ends. The CDR3 loop spans 13 amino acids. Germline lookup yields CDR1 MDHEN and CDR2 SYDVKM. CDR3 in DNA: TGTGCCAGCAGCGTAGGGGACATCGACGGCTACACCTTC. It yields the protein CASSVGDIDGYTF.

In its sample, this clone was seen a few times. The rearrangement links TRBV7-9 to TRBJ1-2, with 9 bases aligning to TRBD1. The V and J ends lost 4 bases and 8 bases, in that order; junction bases with no gene match: 5. From germline, CDR1 is SEHNR and CDR2 FQNEAQ (reference sequence). CDR3 length: 13 amino acids. CDR3 DNA sequence: TGTGCCAGCAGCTCAGACAGGGGGACGGGCTACACCTTC. As protein: CASSSDRGTGYTF.

The chain combines TRBV6-1 with TRBJ2-3; the D gene is possibly TRBD2 (5 bases). V dropped 7 bases and J dropped 0 bases, with 14 bases sitting between them. The germline V gene encodes CDR1 MNHNS and CDR2 SASEGT. The CDR3 runs to 15 residues. The CDR3 DNA sequence: TGTGCCAGCAATATTCGGACTCCTAGCACAGATACGCAGTATTTT. This translates into CASNIRTPSTDTQYF.

The V and J genes are TRBV6-5 and TRBJ2-3, with 11 bases fitting TRBD2. This CDR3 has 15 amino acids. Germline CDR1 and CDR2: MNHEY and SVGAGI. V lost 5 bases to trimming and J lost 3 bases; unmatched junction nucleotides: 4. CDR3 nucleotides: TGTGCCAGCAGTCCTAGCGGGAGGAAGACAGATACGCAGTATTTT. Translated: CASSPSGRKTDTQYF.

In this sample, this clone turned up a few times. The chain uses TRBV11-3 and TRBJ2-1; TRBD2 matches 13 bases. J lost 5 bases, V lost 1 base, and 14 bases had no gene match. Germline loops: CDR1 SGHNT, CDR2 YENEEA. CDR3 size: 20 residues. CDR3: CASSLAPGGLAGVTDNEQFF. CDR3 DNA: TGTGCCAGCAGCTTAGCCCCAGGAGGACTAGCGGGAGTCACGGACAATGAGCAGTTCTTC.

Comment on this clone: A read error may account for a junction end that differs from germline. CDR3: CSTSGYEQYF. In DNA, the CDR3 is TGCAGTACTAGCGGGTACGAGCAGTACTTC. The chain is built from TRBV20-1 and TRBJ2-7; 9 positions match TRBD2. This CDR3 has 10 residues. Per the germline V gene, CDR1 is DFQATT and CDR2 is SNEGSKA (reference sequence).

This chain links TRBV6-6 with TRBJ1-5; a possible D gene is TRBD1 (5 bases). Per the germline V gene, CDR1 is MNHNY and CDR2 is SVGAGI (reference sequence). The V end was cut by 8 bases, the J end by 4 bases, with 15 bases between. This CDR3 region has 14 residues. In DNA form, the CDR3 reads TGTGCCAGCGAGGTCGGGGGAATAAATCAGCCCCAGCATTTT. It codes for CASEVGGINQPQHF.

The V and J genes are TRBV6-5 and TRBJ2-2, with 7 bases lining up with TRBD2. The germline gives CDR1 MNHEY, CDR2 SVGAGI. The CDR3 has 14 residues. Germline trimming cut 3 bases from V and 9 bases from J; bases unmatched to any gene: 7. CDR3 residues: CASSYLASGRELFF. For the CDR3, the DNA is TGTGCCAGCAGTTATTTGGCTAGCGGTAGGGAGCTGTTTTTT.

The rearrangement uses TRBV11-2 and TRBJ2-1, with 9 bases aligning to TRBD2. Trimming cost V 5 bases and J 0 bases; bases outside gene matches: 8. From germline, CDR1 is SGHAT and CDR2 FQNNGV. This CDR3 is built from 17 residues. CDR3 loop: CASSPTSGPSSYNEQFF. For the CDR3, the DNA is TGTGCCAGCAGCCCTACTAGCGGGCCCAGCTCCTACAATGAGCAGTTCTTC. Complete variable domain (other parts from reference TRBV11-2 and TRBJ2-1): EAGVAQSPRYKIIEKRQSVAFWCNPISGHATLYWYQQILGQGPKLLIQFQNNGVVDDSQLPKDRFSAERLKGVDSTLKIQPAKLEDSAVYLCASSPTSGPSSYNEQFFGPGTRLTVL.

The chain carries TRBV4-1 and TRBJ2-7; the match to TRBD2 covers 7 bases. The CDR3 length is 16 residues. Germline-derived CDR1 and CDR2 are MGHRA and YSYEKL. V gave up 1 base and J gave up 3 bases; unmatched junction bases: 9. CDR3 bases: TGCGCCAGCAGCCAAGGCGCAACTAGCGATCACTACGAGCAGTACTTC. Amino acids: CASSQGATSDHYEQYF.

The CDR3 sequence: CASSCSTGKSGNTIYF. In DNA, the CDR3 is TGTGCCAGCAGTTGTTCGACAGGGAAGTCTGGAAACACCATATATTTT. The V and J genes are TRBV6-5 and TRBJ1-3, with 7 positions matching TRBD1. From germline, CDR1 is MNHEY and CDR2 SVGAGI. CDR3 size: 16 residues. V lost 4 bases, J lost 1 base, and 7 bases stayed unmatched.

The V and J genes are TRBV7-6 and TRBJ2-1; D perhaps matches TRBD1 (5 bases). The V end was cut by 3 bases, the J end by 4 bases, with 13 bases between. Germline CDR1 is SGHVS and CDR2 is FNYEAQ. The CDR3 runs to 15 residues. CDR3 residues: CASSLTDKVYNEQFF. The DNA of the CDR3 is TGTGCCAGCAGCTTGACAGATAAAGTTTACAATGAGCAGTTCTTC.

V gene TRBV7-9 combines with J gene TRBJ2-7; the D gene is possibly TRBD2 (5 bases). The CDR3 totals 13 residues. Germline V lookup: CDR1 SEHNR, CDR2 FQNEAQ (reference sequence). Trimming removed 6 bases from V and 1 base from J, with 10 bases in between. The CDR3 sequence is CASRDGDSYEQYF. For the CDR3, the DNA is TGTGCCAGCAGAGACGGGGATTCCTACGAGCAGTACTTC.

This chain links TRBV19 with TRBJ2-7; D perhaps matches TRBD1 (6 bases). The CDR3 has 14 amino acids. The V and J ends lost 2 bases and 4 bases respectively, with 12 bases between them. Germline assignment: CDR1 LNHDA and CDR2 SQIVND (reference sequence). The CDR3 nucleotides read TGTGCCAGTAGTATATCAGGGGCGGCGTACGAGCAGTACTTC. Translating gives CASSISGAAYEQYF. Full variable domain (remainder filled in from reference TRBV19 and TRBJ2-7): DGGITQSPKYLFRKEGQNVTLSCEQNLNHDAMYWYRQDPGQGLRLIYYSQIVNDFQKGDIAEGYSVSREKKESFPLTVTSAQKNPTAFYLCASSISGAAYEQYFGPGTRLTVT.

The sample holds many counts of this clone. The rearrangement joins TRBV28 to TRBJ2-7, with 7 bases lining up with TRBD1. Germline V CDR1 and CDR2: MDHEN, SYDVKM. V dropped 7 bases and J dropped 3; count of bases not matched to a gene: 9. The CDR3 is 14 amino acids. The CDR3: CASTFGDSDYEQYF. CDR3 DNA sequence: TGTGCCAGCACTTTCGGGGACAGTGACTACGAGCAGTACTTC. Full variable domain (remainder filled in from reference TRBV28 and TRBJ2-7): DVKVTQSSRYLVKRTGEKVFLECVQDMDHENMFWYRQDPGLGLRLIYFSYDVKMKEKGDIPEGYSVSREKKERFSLILESASTNQTSMYLCASTFGDSDYEQYFGPGTRLTVT.

This clone was counted a single time. The chain couples TRBV19 to TRBJ1-2, with D hard to call. Germline V gene sequence: CDR1 LNHDA, CDR2 SQIVND (reference sequence). The CDR3 is made up of 14 amino acids. Trimming removed 3 bases at V and 7 bases at J, with 15 bases between. CDR3 in amino acids: CASSILLGGGGYTF. CDR3 nucleotides: TGTGCCAGTAGTATTCTGCTGGGAGGTGGTGGCTACACCTTC.

V gene TRBV10-3 combines with J gene TRBJ1-1; 7 bases are a match to TRBD1. V gave up 6 bases and J gave up 8 bases; unmatched junction bases: 3. In germline, CDR1 is ENHRY, CDR2 SYGVKD. This CDR3 is 11 amino acids long. As DNA, the CDR3 is TGTGCCATCAGGGGACAGAGGGAAGCTTTCTTT. This encodes CAIRGQREAFF.

The V and J genes are TRBV29-1 and TRBJ2-7, with TRBD1 identical over 10 bases. CDR1 is SQVTM, CDR2 ANQGSEA, per germline. J lost 4 bases, V lost 8 bases, and 5 bases had no gene match. CDR3 length: 12 residues. CDR3 sequence: CSIGTGEYEQYF. CDR3 nucleotides: TGCAGCATCGGGACAGGGGAGTACGAGCAGTACTTC.